What follows are 15 T cell receptor beta chains derived from one specimen sequenced in a study of PD-1 blockade in classical Hodgkin lymphoma. Profiling relied on immunoSEQ multiplex PCR, and the TCRdb table lists in-frame clones only, not all of them. The sample includes 20,000 to 25,000 clones, roughly 70% of them seen just once. Brentuximab vedotin exposure varied, and every patient relapsed after autologous stem cell transplantation. Here the sequenced sample was peripheral blood mononuclear cells (PBMCs), taken at baseline. The receptors come from a human donor with classical Hodgkin lymphoma.

As regards this clone: The junction departs from germline at one end; a sequencing error may be responsible. The V gene is TRBV4-3, the J gene TRBJ2-1, with 8 bases fitting TRBD2. CDR3 length equals 14 residues. In germline, CDR1 is LGHNA, CDR2 YSLEER. This CDR3 is CASSQNPREEPGVF. DNA of the CDR3: TGCGCCAGCAGCCAAAATCCGCGGGAGGAGCCGGGGGTCTTC.

The V and J genes are TRBV4-1 and TRBJ2-1; D gene ambiguous. The germline V gene encodes CDR1 MGHRA and CDR2 YSYEKL. Trimming removed 6 bases from V and 0 bases from J, with 15 bases in between. This CDR3 contains 16 residues. CDR3 DNA sequence: TGCGCCAGCAGTGACGTGGGCCGAAGCTCCTACAATGAGCAGTTCTTC. Its translation is CASSDVGRSSYNEQFF.

This clone has just a few counts. CDR3 sequence reads: CASSQEYSYNEQFF. The CDR3, as DNA: TGCGCCAGCAGCCAAGAATACTCCTACAATGAGCAGTTCTTC. The rearrangement links TRBV4-3 to TRBJ2-1; D gene uncertain. CDR1 is LGHNA, CDR2 YSLEER, per germline. The CDR3 consists of 14 residues. Trimming took 0 bases from V and 0 from J, leaving 3 bases between them.

This chain uses TRBV6-6 with TRBJ2-3; D is unresolved. This CDR3 has 15 residues. In germline, CDR1 is MNHNY, CDR2 SVGAGI (reference sequence). With 5 bases removed from V and 4 bases from J, the gap between germline ends came to 16 bases. The CDR3 loop is CASSDRVAGPDTQYF. CDR3 in DNA: TGTGCCAGCAGTGACCGGGTCGCCGGCCCAGATACGCAGTATTTT.

V usage is TRBV4-1 and J usage is TRBJ2-7; D is tentatively TRBD1 or TRBD2 (5 bases each). The V and J ends lost 4 bases and 5 bases respectively, with 24 bases between them. The CDR3 has 17 residues. Germline values: CDR1 MGHRA, CDR2 YSYEKL. In DNA form, the CDR3 reads TGCGCCAGCAGCCCAGCGGACGGAAAGAGTGGGGCTGACGAGCAGTACTTC. Its protein is CASSPADGKSGADEQYF.

This clone was detected only a few times. This CDR3 is CASSLAGGLWRSYNEQFF. CDR3 nucleotides: TGTGCCAGCAGCTTAGCCGGGGGACTATGGCGCTCCTACAATGAGCAGTTCTTC. The rearrangement uses TRBV11-3 and TRBJ2-1; 7 bases map to TRBD2. The CDR3 runs to 18 residues. V lost 1 base and J lost 0; bases outside the gene matches: 9. Per germline, CDR1 SGHNT and CDR2 YENEEA.

The genes are TRBV7-2 and TRBJ2-7; weak D call: TRBD2 (5 bases). Germline V gene lookup returns CDR1 SGHTA and CDR2 FQGNSA. The CDR3 has 15 residues. V lost 1 base and J 2 bases, leaving 12 bases between the germline ends. CDR3 in DNA: TGTGCCAGCAGCTTAGTACGGGGTCTTACCTACGAGCAGTACTTC. It yields the protein CASSLVRGLTYEQYF.

The CDR3 loop is CASSQGKQETQYF. Here the CDR3 DNA reads TGCGCCAGCAGCCAAGGGAAGCAAGAGACCCAGTACTTC. The rearrangement uses TRBV4-3 and TRBJ2-5, with no clear D. The CDR3 length is 13 residues. The V and J ends lost 1 base and 2 bases respectively, with 5 bases between them. Germline CDR1 LGHNA, CDR2 YSLEER.

The chain employs TRBV19 and TRBJ2-2; D unresolved. Germline V CDR1 and CDR2: LNHDA, SQIVND (reference sequence). The CDR3 has 13 residues. V shed 11 bases and J shed 0 bases, with 10 bases lying between them. CDR3 coding DNA: TGTGCCGGGCGGTACTCGAACACCGGGGAGCTGTTTTTT. As protein: CAGRYSNTGELFF.

V usage is TRBV13 and J usage is TRBJ1-3; no clear D gene. CDR1 PRHDT and CDR2 FYEKMQ come from the germline V gene (reference sequence). V was shortened by 0 bases and J by 6 bases, with 9 bases between the two germline ends. The CDR3 is 14 residues long. The DNA for the CDR3 is TGTGCCAGCAGCTTAGGCGCAGGAGTAAACACCATATATTTT. Its translation: CASSLGAGVNTIYF.

The chain recombines TRBV25-1 with TRBJ2-5, with D possibly matching TRBD1 (6 bases). Germline lookup yields CDR1 MGHDK and CDR2 SYGVNS. This CDR3 contains 15 residues. V was pared by 1 base and J by 5 bases, with 14 bases between. The CDR3 DNA follows: TGTGCCAGCAGTGAATTCACAGGGCGCGCGGAGACCCAGTACTTC. This translates into CASSEFTGRAETQYF.

V gene TRBV5-1 combines with J gene TRBJ2-7, with 7 bases that match TRBD2. The CDR3 extends over 13 amino acids. J lost 7 bases, V lost 0 bases, and 4 bases had no gene match. CDR1 is SGHRS and CDR2 is YFSETQ in the germline V gene. The DNA for the CDR3 is TGCGCCAGCAGCTTGGCGGCAGCGGGGGAGCAGTACTTC. It is translated as CASSLAAAGEQYF.

This clone was counted a single time. The CDR3 here is CASSGDSFYQPQHF. The DNA of the CDR3 is TGTGCCAGTAGTGGGGACAGTTTCTATCAGCCCCAGCATTTT. V and J are TRBV19 and TRBJ1-5, with 7 nucleotides matching TRBD1. The CDR3 totals 14 residues. From germline, CDR1 is LNHDA and CDR2 SQIVND (reference sequence). V shed 5 bases, J shed 5 bases, and the junction held 6 bases outside the gene matches.

This clone was found a few times. The chain uses TRBV9 and TRBJ2-7; the match to TRBD1 covers 8 bases. The CDR3 has 13 amino acids. Germline V gene sequence: CDR1 SGDLS, CDR2 YYNGEE. Trimming removed 4 bases from V and 6 bases from J; junction bases left unmatched: 6. CDR3 region: CASSHGQGPEQYF. The CDR3 nucleotides read TGTGCCAGCAGCCATGGACAGGGCCCCGAGCAGTACTTC.

This chain uses TRBV15 with TRBJ2-7; tentative D call: TRBD1 (6 bases). Germline V gene sequence: CDR1 LNHNV, CDR2 YYDKDF (reference sequence). The V gene lost 1 base and the J gene lost 3 bases, with 19 bases spanning the gap. The CDR3 covers 17 residues. The CDR3 region is CATSRAPGAGVVYEQYF. CDR3 nucleotides: TGTGCCACCAGCAGAGCCCCTGGGGCAGGGGTAGTCTACGAGCAGTACTTC.